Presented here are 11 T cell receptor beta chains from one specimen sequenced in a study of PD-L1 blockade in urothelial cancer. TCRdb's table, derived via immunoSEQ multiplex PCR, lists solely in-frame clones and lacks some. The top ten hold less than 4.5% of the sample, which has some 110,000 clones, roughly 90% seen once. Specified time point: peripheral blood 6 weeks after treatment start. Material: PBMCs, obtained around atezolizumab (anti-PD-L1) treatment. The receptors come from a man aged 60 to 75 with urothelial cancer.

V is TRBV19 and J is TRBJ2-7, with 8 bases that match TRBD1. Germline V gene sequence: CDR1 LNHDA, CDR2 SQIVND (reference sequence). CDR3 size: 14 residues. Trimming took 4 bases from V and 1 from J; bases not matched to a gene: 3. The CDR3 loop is CASSKRQGSYEQYF. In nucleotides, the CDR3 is TGTGCCAGTAGTAAACGACAGGGGTCCTACGAGCAGTACTTC. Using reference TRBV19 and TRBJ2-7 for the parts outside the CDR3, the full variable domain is DGGITQSPKYLFRKEGQNVTLSCEQNLNHDAMYWYRQDPGQGLRLIYYSQIVNDFQKGDIAEGYSVSREKKESFPLTVTSAQKNPTAFYLCASSKRQGSYEQYFGPGTRLTVT.

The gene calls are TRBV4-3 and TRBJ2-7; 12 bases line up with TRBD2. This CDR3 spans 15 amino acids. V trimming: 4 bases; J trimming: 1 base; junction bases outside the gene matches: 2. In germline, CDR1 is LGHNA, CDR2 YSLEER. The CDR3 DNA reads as TGCGCCAGCAGCCGAGGACTAGCGGGGTCCTACGAGCAGTACTTC. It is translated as CASSRGLAGSYEQYF.

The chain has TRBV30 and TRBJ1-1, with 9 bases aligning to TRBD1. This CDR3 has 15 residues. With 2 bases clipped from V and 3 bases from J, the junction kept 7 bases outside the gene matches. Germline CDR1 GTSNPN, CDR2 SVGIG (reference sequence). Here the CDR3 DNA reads TGTGCCTGGAGTTTGGACAGGGGTGGCGACACTGAAGCTTTCTTT. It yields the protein CAWSLDRGGDTEAFF. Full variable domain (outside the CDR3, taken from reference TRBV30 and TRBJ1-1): SQTIHQWPATLVQPVGSPLSLECTVEGTSNPNLYWYRQAAGRGLQLLFYSVGIGQISSEVPQNLSASRPQDRQFILSSKKLLLSDSGFYLCAWSLDRGGDTEAFFGQGTRLTVV.

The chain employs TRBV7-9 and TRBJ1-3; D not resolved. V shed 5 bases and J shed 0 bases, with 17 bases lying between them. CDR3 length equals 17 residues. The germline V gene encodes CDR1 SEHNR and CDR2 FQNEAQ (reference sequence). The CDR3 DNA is TGTGCCAGCAGCCGACCGGAGGCAGAACTCTCTGGAAACACCATATATTTT. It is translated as CASSRPEAELSGNTIYF.

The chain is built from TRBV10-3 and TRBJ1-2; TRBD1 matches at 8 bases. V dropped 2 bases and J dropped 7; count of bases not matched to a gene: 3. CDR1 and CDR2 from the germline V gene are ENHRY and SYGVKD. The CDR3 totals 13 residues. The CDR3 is CAISEGQGGGYTF. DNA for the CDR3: TGTGCCATCAGTGAGGGACAGGGAGGTGGCTACACCTTC.

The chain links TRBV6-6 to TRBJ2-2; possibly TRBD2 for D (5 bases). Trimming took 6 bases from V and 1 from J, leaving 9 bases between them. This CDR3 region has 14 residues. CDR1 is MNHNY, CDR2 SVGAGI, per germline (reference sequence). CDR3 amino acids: CASSAAENTGELFF. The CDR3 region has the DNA TGTGCCAGCAGCGCAGCGGAGAACACCGGGGAGCTGTTTTTT.

Written as DNA, the CDR3 is TGTGCCAGCAGCGTGGACAGGGGTCGGGCCGGGGAGCTGTTTTTT. Its translation: CASSVDRGRAGELFF. The genes are TRBV4-2 and TRBJ2-2, with TRBD1 matching 9 bases. Germline CDR1 LGHNA, CDR2 YNFKEQ. The CDR3 loop spans 15 amino acids. The V and J ends lost 5 bases and 6 bases, in that order; junction bases with no gene match: 7.

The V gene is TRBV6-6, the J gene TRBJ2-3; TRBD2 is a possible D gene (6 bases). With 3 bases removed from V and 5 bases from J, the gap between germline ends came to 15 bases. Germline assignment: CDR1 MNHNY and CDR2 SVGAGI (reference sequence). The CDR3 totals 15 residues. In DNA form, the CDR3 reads TGTGCCAGCAGTTATTTGGGGGAGGCTGGAGATACGCAGTATTTT. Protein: CASSYLGEAGDTQYF.

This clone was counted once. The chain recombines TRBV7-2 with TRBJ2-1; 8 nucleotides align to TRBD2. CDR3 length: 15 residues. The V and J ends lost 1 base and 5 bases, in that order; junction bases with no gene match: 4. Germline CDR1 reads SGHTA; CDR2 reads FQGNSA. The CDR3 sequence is CASSLDREGDNEQFF. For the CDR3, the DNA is TGTGCCAGCAGCTTAGATCGGGAGGGCGACAATGAGCAGTTCTTC.

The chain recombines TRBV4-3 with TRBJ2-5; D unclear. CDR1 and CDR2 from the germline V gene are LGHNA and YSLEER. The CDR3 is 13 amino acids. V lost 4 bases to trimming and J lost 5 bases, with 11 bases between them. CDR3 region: CASSPNHGETQYF. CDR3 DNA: TGCGCCAGCAGCCCCAACCACGGGGAGACCCAGTACTTC.

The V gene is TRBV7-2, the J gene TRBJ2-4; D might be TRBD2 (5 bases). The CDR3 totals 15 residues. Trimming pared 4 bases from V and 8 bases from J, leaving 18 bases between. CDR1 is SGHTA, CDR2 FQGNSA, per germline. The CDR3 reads CASSSQKGRWDIQYF. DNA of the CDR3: TGTGCCAGCAGCTCCCAGAAAGGGAGATGGGACATTCAGTACTTC.